The next 21 T cell receptor beta chains were all read from a single sample in a study of PD-1 blockade in mismatch repair-deficient tumors. This table comes from immunoSEQ multiplex PCR, and its TCRdb copy is limited to in-frame clones, with some not included. The data contain about 100,000 clones, 70% to 85% of them singletons. The material sequenced was peripheral blood, taken roughly 35 weeks after starting pembrolizumab. Receptor source: an adult with mismatch repair-deficient cancer.

The chain is built from TRBV4-3 and TRBJ2-2; D may be TRBD2 (5 bases). Germline CDR1 LGHNA, CDR2 YSLEER. CDR3 length: 13 residues. The V gene lost 1 base and the J gene lost 7 bases, with 7 bases spanning the gap. The CDR3 is CASSQGGNGELFF. CDR3 bases: TGCGCCAGCAGCCAAGGAGGGAACGGGGAGCTGTTTTTT.

The chain uses TRBV5-4 and TRBJ2-3, with no clear D. With 2 bases removed from V and 0 bases from J, the gap between germline ends came to 13 bases. Looked up from germline, CDR1 is SGHNT and CDR2 is YYREEE (reference sequence). CDR3 size: 16 residues. The CDR3: CASSLKLYKSTDTQYF. For the CDR3, the DNA is TGTGCCAGCAGCTTAAAACTATATAAAAGCACAGATACGCAGTATTTT.

The genes are TRBV6-5 and TRBJ2-7; 8 positions match TRBD1. The V gene end was trimmed by 8 bases and the J gene end by 4 bases; junction bases not matched to a gene: 7. CDR3 length: 13 amino acids. Germline V CDR1 and CDR2: MNHEY, SVGAGI. The CDR3, as DNA: TGTGCCAGCTATGGACAGGGCATGTACGAGCAGTACTTC. It translates to CASYGQGMYEQYF.

V and J are TRBV7-9 and TRBJ2-7; 12 bases agree with TRBD2. CDR1 is SEHNR and CDR2 is FQNEAQ in the germline V gene (reference sequence). V gave up 4 bases and J gave up 6 bases; unmatched junction bases: 7. The CDR3 consists of 15 residues. For the CDR3, the DNA is TGTGCCAGCAGCTCCCAGACTAGCGGGAGTAGCGAGCAGTACTTC. It codes for CASSSQTSGSSEQYF. Filled out from reference TRBV7-9 and TRBJ2-7, the complete variable domain reads DTGVSQNPRHKITKRGQNVTFRCDPISEHNRLYWYRQTLGQGPEFLTYFQNEAQLEKSRLLSDRFSAERPKGSFSTLEIQRTEQGDSAMYLCASSSQTSGSSEQYFGPGTRLTVT.

This rearrangement joins TRBV6-5 to TRBJ2-3; the D is unclear. The CDR3 is 14 residues long. Germline loops: CDR1 MNHEY, CDR2 SVGAGI. The ends were cut back, 0 bases at V and 4 bases at J, with 8 bases in the middle. The CDR3 DNA is TGTGCCAGCAGTTACTCCCATGGGTCAGATACGCAGTATTTT. Its translation: CASSYSHGSDTQYF.

J is TRBJ1-4 and V is TRBV9; TRBD1 agrees at 10 bases. The germline V gene encodes CDR1 SGDLS and CDR2 YYNGEE. The CDR3 contains 14 residues. J gave up 7 bases and V 0 bases, and 0 bases lay outside the gene matches. The CDR3 loop is CASSVGQGAEKLFF. The CDR3 coding sequence is TGTGCCAGCAGCGTAGGACAGGGGGCTGAAAAACTGTTTTTT. The full variable domain, in which reference TRBV9 and TRBJ1-4 provide the parts outside the CDR3, is DSGVTQTPKHLITATGQRVTLRCSPRSGDLSVYWYQQSLDQGLQFLIQYYNGEERAKGNILERFSAQQFPDLHSELNLSSLELGDSALYFCASSVGQGAEKLFFGSGTQLSVL.

This clone was counted between two and nine times. V gene TRBV2 combines with J gene TRBJ2-6; D remains ambiguous. This CDR3 has 17 residues. V lost 5 bases and J 4 bases, leaving 18 bases between the germline ends. Germline CDR1 is SNHLY and CDR2 is FYNNEI. The CDR3 loop is CASSQPRPRAGANVLTF. The CDR3 bases are TGTGCCAGCAGTCAACCCCGTCCCCGCGCAGGGGCCAACGTCCTGACTTTC. The variable domain in full, completed from reference TRBV2 and TRBJ2-6, reads EPEVTQTPSHQVTQMGQEVILRCVPISNHLYFYWYRQILGQKVEFLVSFYNNEISEKSEIFDDQFSVERPDGSNFTLKIRSTKLEDSAMYFCASSQPRPRAGANVLTFGAGSRLTVL.

This clone was picked up one time. The rearrangement joins TRBV7-9 to TRBJ2-5, with TRBD2 matching over 7 bases. The V gene end was trimmed by 2 bases and the J gene end by 7 bases; junction bases not matched to a gene: 13. There are 16 residues in the CDR3. The germline CDR1 and CDR2 sequences are SEHNR and FQNEAQ (reference sequence). The CDR3 spells CASSLFDAGGGGTQYF. CDR3 nucleotides: TGTGCCAGCAGCTTATTTGATGCGGGCGGGGGAGGGACCCAGTACTTC.

The rearrangement joins TRBV4-1 to TRBJ2-7; tentatively, D is TRBD1 (5 bases). The CDR3 spans 13 residues. Looked up from germline, CDR1 is MGHRA and CDR2 is YSYEKL. V gave up 1 base and J gave up 8 bases, with 12 bases separating them. CDR3 DNA sequence: TGCGCCAGCAGCCAAGCGATTCGACAGAAGCAGTACTTC. Its translation is CASSQAIRQKQYF.

The chain joins TRBV28 to TRBJ2-6; possible D gene TRBD2, 5 bases. The CDR3 length is 14 residues. Germline CDR1 reads MDHEN; CDR2 reads SYDVKM. With 8 bases removed from V and 1 base from J, the gap between germline ends came to 9 bases. CDR3 DNA: TGTGCCAGCTATTCGGGGTCTGGGGCCAACGTCCTGACTTTC. This codes for CASYSGSGANVLTF. Full variable domain (remainder filled in from reference TRBV28 and TRBJ2-6): DVKVTQSSRYLVKRTGEKVFLECVQDMDHENMFWYRQDPGLGLRLIYFSYDVKMKEKGDIPEGYSVSREKKERFSLILESASTNQTSMYLCASYSGSGANVLTFGAGSRLTVL.

The genes are TRBV6-5 and TRBJ1-1, with a weak D call TRBD1 (5 bases). V lost 6 bases and J lost 3, with 11 bases in between. Germline V gives CDR1 MNHEY, CDR2 SVGAGI. This CDR3 is 13 amino acids long. This CDR3 reads CASRGMGHTEAFF. The CDR3 DNA follows: TGTGCCAGCAGGGGGATGGGGCACACTGAAGCTTTCTTT.

The chain uses TRBV10-3 and TRBJ2-2, with D unclear. With 0 bases removed from V and 1 base from J, the gap between germline ends came to 6 bases. Germline CDR1 reads ENHRY; CDR2 reads SYGVKD. The CDR3 runs to 15 residues. This CDR3 is CAISESPGNTGELFF. In nucleotides, the CDR3 is TGTGCCATCAGTGAGTCACCGGGGAACACCGGGGAGCTGTTTTTT.

The chain joins TRBV2 to TRBJ2-2, with 12 bases fitting TRBD2. This CDR3 is 15 amino acids long. CDR1 is SNHLY and CDR2 is FYNNEI in the germline V gene. The J segment lost 7 bases and the V segment lost 5 bases, leaving 5 bases of the junction unmatched. CDR3 protein: CASSPTSGSSGELFF. Here the CDR3 DNA reads TGTGCCAGCAGTCCGACTAGCGGGAGTAGCGGGGAGCTGTTTTTT. Combining the CDR3 with reference TRBV2 and TRBJ2-2 gives the whole variable domain EPEVTQTPSHQVTQMGQEVILRCVPISNHLYFYWYRQILGQKVEFLVSFYNNEISEKSEIFDDQFSVERPDGSNFTLKIRSTKLEDSAMYFCASSPTSGSSGELFFGEGSRLTVL.

The V call is TRBV27, the J call TRBJ1-1; TRBD1 is a possible D gene (5 bases). Trimming shortened V by 10 bases and J by 11 bases, and 17 bases separated the two germline ends. CDR1 is MNHEY, CDR2 SMNVEV, per germline (reference sequence). The CDR3 is made up of 11 amino acids. DNA for the CDR3: TGTGCCACCAGGTCGGGGGTAGTGGCTTTCTTT. Translating gives CATRSGVVAFF.

The J gene is TRBJ1-2, the V gene TRBV5-1, with 8 bases aligning to TRBD1. The CDR3 extends over 20 amino acids. V was clipped by 2 bases and J by 0 bases; unmatched bases: 18. CDR1 and CDR2 from the germline V gene are SGHRS and YFSETQ. CDR3 sequence: CASSLIDKTTGEEANYGYTF. CDR3 sequence (DNA): TGCGCCAGCAGCTTAATTGACAAAACGACAGGGGAGGAGGCTAACTATGGCTACACCTTC.

This clone was observed once. This chain connects TRBV13 to TRBJ1-2, with a weak D call TRBD1 (5 bases). Trimming cost V 5 bases and J 1 base, with 14 bases left between them. The CDR3 covers 15 residues. Germline loops: CDR1 PRHDT, CDR2 FYEKMQ (reference sequence). CDR3 amino acids: CASSRNRQSNYGYTF. In DNA form, the CDR3 reads TGTGCCAGCAGCCGAAACAGGCAAAGTAACTATGGCTACACCTTC. The full variable domain, with the rest looked up from reference TRBV13 and TRBJ1-2, is AAGVIQSPRHLIKEKRETATLKCYPIPRHDTVYWYQQGPGQDPQFLISFYEKMQSDKGSIPDRFSAQQFSDYHSELNMSSLELGDSALYFCASSRNRQSNYGYTFGSGTRLTVV.

This rearrangement joins TRBV27 to TRBJ2-1; 11 bases are shared with TRBD2. Germline CDR1 MNHEY, CDR2 SMNVEV (reference sequence). With V trimmed by 5 bases and J by 4 bases, 1 base remained unmatched. The CDR3 is 14 amino acids. The CDR3 here is CASSTSGSYNEQFF. The CDR3 nucleotides read TGTGCCAGCAGTACTAGCGGGAGTTACAATGAGCAGTTCTTC.

This chain uses TRBV2 with TRBJ2-2, with D perhaps TRBD2 (6 bases). Germline CDR1 and CDR2: SNHLY and FYNNEI. The CDR3 runs to 14 residues. V shed 8 bases and J shed 5 bases, with 15 bases lying between them. CDR3 loop: CASVAGYSTGELFF. The CDR3 DNA reads as TGTGCCAGCGTTGCGGGATATAGTACCGGGGAGCTGTTTTTT.

This clone has a single count. The chain links TRBV6-1 to TRBJ2-6; the D gene is possibly TRBD1 (5 bases). Trimming removed 3 bases from V and 12 bases from J, with 9 bases in between. The CDR3 covers 12 residues. Germline V gives CDR1 MNHNS, CDR2 SASEGT. CDR3 DNA: TGTGCCAGCAGTGACCAGGGTACCGTCCTGACTTTC. This encodes CASSDQGTVLTF.

The rearrangement links TRBV5-1 to TRBJ2-1; 13 bases map to TRBD2. The J segment lost 4 bases and the V segment lost 0 bases, leaving 1 base of the junction unmatched. The CDR3 totals 16 residues. CDR1 and CDR2 (germline): SGHRS, YFSETQ. The CDR3: CASSLGLAGGYNEQFF. For the CDR3, the DNA is TGCGCCAGCAGCTTGGGACTAGCGGGGGGATACAATGAGCAGTTCTTC.

CDR3 DNA sequence: TGCGCCAGCAGCCAAGACCCGGCCTTATCGGAAGCTTTCTTT. This codes for CASSQDPALSEAFF. The chain links TRBV4-1 to TRBJ1-1; D call uncertain. The germline CDR1 and CDR2 sequences are MGHRA and YSYEKL. V gave up 0 bases and J gave up 8 bases, with 13 bases separating them. This CDR3 contains 14 residues.